The T cell receptor beta chain described here comes from a study of CD8 T cells in Susac syndrome. The V gene's germline CDR1 is DFQATT and CDR2 SNEGSKA (reference sequence). V lost 1 base to trimming and J lost 4 bases, with 10 bases between them. The CDR3 is 14 amino acids. It was with random hexamers that about 0.45 to 1 ug RNA was reverse transcribed. TCRdb reprocessed the immunoSEQ multiplex PCR reads via MiXCR and lists one record per CDR3 protein. Among roughly 190,000 distinct CDR3 sequences listed, roughly 95% were seen once. Sequences were obtained from CD4+ T cells from PBMCs. The receptor comes from a human donor with Susac syndrome. The chain combines TRBV20-1 with TRBJ2-2; D is perhaps TRBD2 (6 bases). The CDR3, as DNA: TGCAGTGCTAGAGGACTAGTCTCCACCGGGGAGCTGTTTTTT. Protein sequence: CSARGLVSTGELFF.